The clone carrying this TCR beta chain was seen a handful of times. Its antigen is not known. As every portion of the isolated RNA was reverse transcribed, the sequencing read expressed TCRB transcripts. TCRdb's copy holds only in-frame clones and misses some; the assay was immunoSEQ multiplex PCR. The table lists roughly 160,000 clones, approximately 8.1% of them singletons, with roughly 0.97% in the top ten. Germline loops: CDR1 KGHSH, CDR2 LQKENI. This CDR3 has 15 residues. The germline V and J ends were trimmed by 1 base and 0 bases, with 6 bases remaining between them. This entry belongs to a study of beta chain features in type 1 diabetes. Looking at the study overall: The examined sorted cells totaled around 100,000,000 across samples. Study-wide findings and caveats: Type 1 diabetes patients had moderately but significantly shorter TCRB CDR3s in all four CD4+ subsets.

Each of the CD4+ naive, central memory, regulatory and stem cell-like memory populations was sorted via CD45RO/CCR7/CD25/CD127/CD95/CD27. The receptor's source is a woman in her thirties or forties with type 1 diabetes. This chain joins TRBV18 and TRBJ2-2; TRBD1 might be the D (5 bases). Sequencing was performed on central memory CD4+ T cells from blood. CDR3 region: CASSPLTANTGELFF. CDR3 sequence (DNA): TGTGCCAGCTCACCACTGACAGCGAACACCGGGGAGCTGTTTTTT.